This entry lists 17 T cell receptor beta chains sequenced from one sample in a study of blood T cell repertoires in COVID-19. Assay used: immunoSEQ multiplex PCR; TCRdb lists only in-frame clones, some missing. The table records 300,000 to 350,000 clones, roughly 89% of them present only once. Source material: peripheral blood. These receptors originate from a woman aged 40 to 50 with COVID-19, enrolled during active disease.

This chain joins TRBV6-6 and TRBJ1-3; D is undetermined. Trimming shortened V by 8 bases and J by 0 bases, and 11 bases separated the two germline ends. Germline V gene data show CDR1 as MNHNY and CDR2 as SVGAGI (reference sequence). CDR3 length: 14 amino acids. The chain's CDR3 is CASRSAGSGNTIYF. The CDR3 DNA reads as TGTGCCAGCCGGTCGGCGGGCTCTGGAAACACCATATATTTT.

The V call is TRBV3-1 (or the pseudogene TRBV3-2), the J call TRBJ2-5; 8 bases map to TRBD2. The trim removed 3 bases at V and 5 bases at J, leaving 5 bases unmatched. Germline V gives CDR1 LGHDT, CDR2 YNNKEL (reference sequence). This CDR3 contains 14 residues. The CDR3 DNA follows: TGTGCCAGCAGCCATTTAGCGGGATTGGAGACCCAGTACTTC. Translation: CASSHLAGLETQYF.

The CDR3 sequence is CASSQDRQDTEAFF. The CDR3 nucleotides read TGCGCCAGCAGCCAGGACAGGCAAGACACTGAAGCTTTCTTT. The chain uses TRBV5-1 and TRBJ1-1; 7 bases match TRBD1. The J segment lost 3 bases and the V segment lost 4 bases, leaving 6 bases of the junction unmatched. The germline CDR1 and CDR2 sequences are SGHRS and YFSETQ. This CDR3 region has 14 residues.

This rearrangement joins TRBV27 to TRBJ2-3; D might be TRBD2 (5 bases). The CDR3 consists of 12 residues. The V and J ends lost 2 bases and 10 bases respectively, with 10 bases between them. Looked up from germline, CDR1 is MNHEY and CDR2 is SMNVEV (reference sequence). For the CDR3, the DNA is TGTGCCAGCAGTTTAATCCGGGGAGCGCAGTATTTT. Translating it yields CASSLIRGAQYF.

This chain uses TRBV28 with TRBJ2-2; D not resolved. Trimming removed 5 bases at V and 0 bases at J, with 7 bases between. This CDR3 region has 14 residues. Germline CDR1 reads MDHEN; CDR2 reads SYDVKM. This CDR3 reads CASSGPTNTGELFF. The CDR3 DNA sequence: TGTGCCAGCAGTGGGCCGACGAACACCGGGGAGCTGTTTTTT.

The CDR3 is CASSLEDTTGNTIYF. In DNA form, the CDR3 reads TGCGCCAGCAGCCTCGAGGATACGACGGGAAACACCATATATTTT. J is TRBJ1-3 and V is TRBV5-1, with D uncertain. The germline gives CDR1 SGHRS, CDR2 YFSETQ. The V and J ends lost 4 bases and 4 bases respectively, with 15 bases between them. The CDR3 contains 15 residues.

The CDR3 loop reads CASSLAGLRWYGYEQYF. The DNA for the CDR3 is TGTGCCAGCAGCTTAGCCGGGTTAAGGTGGTATGGCTACGAGCAGTACTTC. This sequence joins TRBV7-2 and TRBJ2-7; no definite D call. This CDR3 contains 17 residues. The germline V gene has CDR1 SGHTA and CDR2 FQGNSA. Trimming removed 0 bases from V and 3 bases from J, with 18 bases in between.

The chain is built from TRBV9 and TRBJ2-3, with D uncertain. This CDR3 comprises 16 residues. Germline V gene lookup returns CDR1 SGDLS and CDR2 YYNGEE. Between the trimmed V and J ends, which lost 1 base and 0 bases, there was a span of 12 bases. The CDR3 nucleotides read TGTGCCAGCAGCGTAACCCACTCTACTAGCACAGATACGCAGTATTTT. Amino acids: CASSVTHSTSTDTQYF.

The CDR3 DNA follows: TGTGCCAGTAGTCTGCTAGCGGATAACGTCTACGAGCAGTACTTC. Translating gives CASSLLADNVYEQYF. The chain couples TRBV19 to TRBJ2-7; 7 positions agree with TRBD2. From germline, CDR1 is LNHDA and CDR2 SQIVND (reference sequence). V dropped 5 bases and J dropped 3; count of bases not matched to a gene: 10. The CDR3 sequence is 15 residues long.

The V and J genes are TRBV7-8 and TRBJ1-1; D not resolved. There are 14 residues in the CDR3. CDR1 and CDR2 (germline): SGHVS, FQNEAQ. With 6 bases removed from V and 1 base from J, the gap between germline ends came to 12 bases. The CDR3 region is CASSRLGQNTEAFF. CDR3 DNA sequence: TGTGCCAGCAGTAGACTAGGGCAGAACACTGAAGCTTTCTTT.

The chain links TRBV28 to TRBJ1-2; D is perhaps TRBD1 (5 bases). V lost 7 bases to trimming and J lost 4 bases, with 16 bases between them. The CDR3 spans 14 residues. CDR1 is MDHEN and CDR2 is SYDVKM in the germline V gene. CDR3 nucleotides: TGTGCCAGCACTGGGGGGTCTCGGAGCTATGGCTACACCTTC. Translating gives CASTGGSRSYGYTF.

V and J are TRBV18 and TRBJ1-4; D might be TRBD1 (5 bases). Trimming pared 3 bases from V and 5 bases from J, leaving 13 bases between. The CDR3 is 15 residues long. Germline-derived CDR1 and CDR2 are KGHSH and LQKENI. The CDR3 protein is CASSPWGVTNEKLFF. The CDR3 coding sequence is TGTGCCAGCTCACCCTGGGGGGTTACGAATGAAAAACTGTTTTTT.

The V and J genes are TRBV5-4 and TRBJ2-1, with 10 bases that match TRBD2. V lost 0 bases to trimming and J lost 6 bases; unmatched junction nucleotides: 0. The CDR3 runs 14 residues. The germline CDR1 and CDR2 sequences are SGHNT and YYREEE (reference sequence). CDR3 loop: CASSLASGGNEQFF. CDR3 bases: TGTGCCAGCAGCTTGGCTAGCGGGGGCAATGAGCAGTTCTTC.

This chain connects TRBV5-1 to TRBJ1-1; D remains ambiguous. Trimming took 1 base from V and 8 from J, leaving 15 bases between them. The V gene's germline CDR1 is SGHRS and CDR2 YFSETQ. CDR3 length: 14 amino acids. CDR3 sequence: CASSLTRISPEAFF. CDR3 nucleotides: TGCGCCAGCAGCTTGACGAGGATCTCCCCCGAAGCTTTCTTT.

This chain uses TRBV7-3 with TRBJ2-2, with D perhaps matching TRBD1 (5 bases). The CDR3 length is 15 residues. The germline CDR1 and CDR2 sequences are SGHTA and FQGTGA. Between the trimmed V and J ends, which lost 2 bases and 5 bases, there was a span of 12 bases. CDR3 amino acids: CASSLGAAMTGELFF. CDR3 in DNA: TGTGCCAGCAGCTTAGGGGCAGCCATGACCGGGGAGCTGTTTTTT.

V gene TRBV30 combines with J gene TRBJ2-1; 10 bases match TRBD2. In germline, CDR1 is GTSNPN, CDR2 SVGIG (reference sequence). The CDR3 contains 18 residues. V dropped 0 bases and J dropped 8; count of bases not matched to a gene: 16. The CDR3 region is CAWSVRGVAGGLVDEQFF. DNA for the CDR3: TGTGCCTGGAGTGTACGGGGGGTAGCGGGAGGCTTGGTGGATGAGCAGTTCTTC.

V and J are TRBV11-3 and TRBJ2-2; 8 bases map to TRBD1. Trimming removed 1 base from V and 5 bases from J; junction bases left unmatched: 3. The CDR3 has 15 amino acids. The germline V gene encodes CDR1 SGHNT and CDR2 YENEEA. The CDR3 is CASSLGGQETGELFF. The DNA for the CDR3 is TGTGCCAGCAGCTTAGGGGGACAGGAAACCGGGGAGCTGTTTTTT.